The text below deals with one T cell receptor beta chain. The source of the sample is a study of CD8 T cells in Susac syndrome. Background on the study: There were Susac syndrome patients who were therapy-naive at blood draw, others on corticosteroids, and others on intravenous immunoglobulin alone.

It was with random hexamers that roughly 0.5 to 1 ug RNA was reverse transcribed. Multiplex PCR with immunoSEQ amplified the TCR beta CDR3 across 54 Vbeta and 13 Jbeta. TCRdb re-analysed the immunoSEQ multiplex PCR reads in MiXCR, keeping a single row per CDR3 protein. In the table there are roughly 160,000 distinct CDR3 sequences, 95% to 96% of which are singletons. CDR3 size: 10 residues. Germline lookup yields CDR1 SQVTM and CDR2 ANQGSEA. The J segment lost 9 bases and the V segment lost 5 bases, leaving 3 bases of the junction unmatched. Sequencing of TCR beta was carried out in blood CD8+ and CD4+ T cells. Negative isolation was used for CD8+ and CD4+ T cells and FACS enrichment for TEMRA cells.

The chain carries TRBV29-1 and TRBJ1-1; 7 bases align to TRBD1. The source material was CD4+ T cells from PBMCs. The TCR comes from a human donor with Susac syndrome. CDR3 amino acids: CSVYRGQAFF. In nucleotides, the CDR3 is TGCAGCGTTTACAGGGGCCAAGCTTTCTTT.